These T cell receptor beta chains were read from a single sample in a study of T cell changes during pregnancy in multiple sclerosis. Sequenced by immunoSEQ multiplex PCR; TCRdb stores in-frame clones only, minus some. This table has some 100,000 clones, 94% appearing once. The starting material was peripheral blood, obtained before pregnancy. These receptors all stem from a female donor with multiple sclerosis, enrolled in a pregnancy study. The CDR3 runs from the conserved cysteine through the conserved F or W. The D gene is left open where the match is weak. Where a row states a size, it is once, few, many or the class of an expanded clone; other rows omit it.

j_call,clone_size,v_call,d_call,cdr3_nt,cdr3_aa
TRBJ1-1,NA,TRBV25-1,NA,TGTGCCAGCAGTGAAGGGTTCAGGGATAATACTGAAGCTTTCTTT,CASSEGFRDNTEAFF
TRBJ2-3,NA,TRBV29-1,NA,TGCAGCGTTGCTGGGACAACTAGCACAGATACGCAGTATTTT,CSVAGTTSTDTQYF
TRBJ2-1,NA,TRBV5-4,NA,TGTGCCAGCAGCTTGCGCGGGATCTACAATGAGCAGTTCTTC,CASSLRGIYNEQFF
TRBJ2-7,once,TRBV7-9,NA,TGTGCCAGCAGCTCCTTACCCACGGGCTCCTACGAGCAGTACTTC,CASSSLPTGSYEQYF
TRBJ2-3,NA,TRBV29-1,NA,TGCAGCGTTGTCGGCAGGGTCACAGATACGCAGTATTTT,CSVVGRVTDTQYF
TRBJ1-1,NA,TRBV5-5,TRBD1,TGTGCCAGCAGCTTGAGGGACAGGGTAACTGAAGCTTTCTTT,CASSLRDRVTEAFF
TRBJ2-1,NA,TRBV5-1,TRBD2,TGCGCCAGCACCCCCCTCTTTAGCGGGAGGGCCGATGAGCAGTTCTTC,CASTPLFSGRADEQFF
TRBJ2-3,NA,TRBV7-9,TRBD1,TGTGCCAGCAGCCTGGGACAGGGGGCAGATACGCAGTATTTT,CASSLGQGADTQYF
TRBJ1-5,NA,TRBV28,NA,TGTGCCAGCAGTTTAGGGCCTAGCAATCAGCCCCAGCATTTT,CASSLGPSNQPQHF
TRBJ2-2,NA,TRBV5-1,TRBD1,TGCGCCAGCAGCTTACATTTTTTGGGACAGGGGGCCGGGGAGCTGTTTTTT,CASSLHFLGQGAGELFF
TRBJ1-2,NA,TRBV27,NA,TGTGCCAGCAGTTTATCGAGGAATAACTATGGCTACACCTTC,CASSLSRNNYGYTF
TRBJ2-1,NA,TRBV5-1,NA,TGCGCCAGCAGTCAACAGGGAATCTACAATGAGCAGTTCTTC,CASSQQGIYNEQFF
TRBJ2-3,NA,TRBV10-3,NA,TGTGCCTCGGGACTTTCAGATACGCAGTATTTT,CASGLSDTQYF
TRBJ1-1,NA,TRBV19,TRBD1,TGTGCCAGTAGTATGACAGGGGGCGGCACTGAAGCTTTCTTT,CASSMTGGGTEAFF
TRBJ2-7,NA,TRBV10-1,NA,TGCGCCAGCAACCTAGATGGCTATTCCGAGCAGTACTTC,CASNLDGYSEQYF
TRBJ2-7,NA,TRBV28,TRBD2,TGTGCCAGCAGTTTCACCCCCGGACTAGCGGGGCAGTACTTC,CASSFTPGLAGQYF
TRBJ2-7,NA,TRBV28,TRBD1,TGTGCCAGCAGTACGGGGACAGGGGGCAGGTACGAGCAGTACTTC,CASSTGTGGRYEQYF
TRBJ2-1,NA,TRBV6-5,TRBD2,TGTGCCAGCAGCCCCGGGACTAGCGGGAGAAATGAGCAGTTCTTC,CASSPGTSGRNEQFF
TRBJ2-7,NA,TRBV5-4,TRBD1,TGTGCCAGCAGCTTCGACAGGGGACACGAGCAGTACTTC,CASSFDRGHEQYF
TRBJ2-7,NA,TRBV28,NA,TGTGCCAGCAGTTCCCCGAGGGCATTTAGCTCCTACGAGCAGTACTTC,CASSSPRAFSSYEQYF
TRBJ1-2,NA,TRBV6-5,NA,TGTGCCAGCAGCCGGGCCAGGGACTATGGCTACACCTTC,CASSRARDYGYTF
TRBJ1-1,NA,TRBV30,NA,TGTGCCTGGAGTGGGGCAGGCGGGGGTGAAGCTTTCTTT,CAWSGAGGGEAFF
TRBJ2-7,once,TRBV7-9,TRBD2,TGTGCCAGCAGCTTAGCCACTAGCGGGAGGACTCGCGACGAGCAGTACTTC,CASSLATSGRTRDEQYF
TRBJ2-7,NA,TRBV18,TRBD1,TGTGCCAGCTCACTTCGACAGGGAAATAACGAGCAGTACTTC,CASSLRQGNNEQYF
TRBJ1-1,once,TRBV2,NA,TGTGCCAGCGGAAAGCGGGCCACTGAAGCTTTCTTT,CASGKRATEAFF
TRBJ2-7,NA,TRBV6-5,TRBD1,TGTGCCAGCAGTTACTCACCACAGGGGGCCTGGGACGAGCAGTACTTC,CASSYSPQGAWDEQYF
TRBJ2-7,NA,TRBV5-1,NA,TGCGCCAGCAGCTTCGGGGGGCGGTCCGAGCAGTACTTC,CASSFGGRSEQYF
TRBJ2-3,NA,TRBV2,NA,TGTGCCGGACGACTAGTCCAGACAGATACGCAGTATTTT,CAGRLVQTDTQYF
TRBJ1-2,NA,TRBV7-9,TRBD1,TGTGCCAGCAGCTTATTTGCCGGGACAGGGGGCACCTATGGCTACACCTTC,CASSLFAGTGGTYGYTF
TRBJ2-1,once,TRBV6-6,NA,TGTGCCAGCAGCCTCCCCGGGAATGAGCAGTTCTTC,CASSLPGNEQFF
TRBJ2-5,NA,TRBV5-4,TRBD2,TGTGCCAGCAGCTTGACTAGCGGGAGTAGGGAGACCCAGTACTTC,CASSLTSGSRETQYF
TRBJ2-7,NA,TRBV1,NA,TGCACCAGCAGCCAAGGGGGGCGACAGGGACCAGAGTTTTCCTACGAGCAGTACTTC,CTSSQGGRQGPEFSYEQYF
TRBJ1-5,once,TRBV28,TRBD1,TGTGCCAGCAGTTTAGGGACAGGGTTGAATCAGCCCCAGCATTTT,CASSLGTGLNQPQHF
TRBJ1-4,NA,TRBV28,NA,TGTGCCAGCACACCGGGGGGGGCCAATGAAAAACTGTTTTTT,CASTPGGANEKLFF
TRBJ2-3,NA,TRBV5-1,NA,TGCGCCAGCAGCGTAGACTCCAACACAGATACGCAGTATTTT,CASSVDSNTDTQYF
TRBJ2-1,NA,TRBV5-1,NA,TGCGCCAGCAGCTTAGGGGGAGGGGACAATGAGCAGTTCTTC,CASSLGGGDNEQFF
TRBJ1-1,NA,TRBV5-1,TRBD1,TGCGCCAGCAGCTTGGCAGGGGGCTTAACGGAGAACACTGAAGCTTTCTTT,CASSLAGGLTENTEAFF
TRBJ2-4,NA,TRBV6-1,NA,TGTGCCAGCACCGGGACTAAAAACATTCAGTACTTC,CASTGTKNIQYF
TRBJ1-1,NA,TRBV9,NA,TGTGCCAGCAGCGTAGTAAACCACTTAGCTTTCTTT,CASSVVNHLAFF
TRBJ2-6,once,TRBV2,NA,TGTGCCAGCAGTGAAGGGTGGGGGGTCAACGTCCTGACTTTC,CASSEGWGVNVLTF
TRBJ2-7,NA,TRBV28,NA,TGTGCCAGCAGTTTCCTCTTTTACGAGCAGTACTTC,CASSFLFYEQYF
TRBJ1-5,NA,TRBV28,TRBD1,TGTGCCAGCAGTTCGACAGGGCGGCCCCAGCATTTT,CASSSTGRPQHF
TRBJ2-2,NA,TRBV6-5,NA,TGTGCCAGCAGTTACGGGACTGCGAACACCGGGGAGCTGTTTTTT,CASSYGTANTGELFF
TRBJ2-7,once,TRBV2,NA,TGTGCCAGCAGTAGAACTAGCACATCTTTCAACGAGCAGTACTTC,CASSRTSTSFNEQYF
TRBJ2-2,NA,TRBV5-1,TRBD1,TGCGCCAGCACCCCACGCCCGGGACAGGGAACCGGGGAGCTGTTTTTT,CASTPRPGQGTGELFF